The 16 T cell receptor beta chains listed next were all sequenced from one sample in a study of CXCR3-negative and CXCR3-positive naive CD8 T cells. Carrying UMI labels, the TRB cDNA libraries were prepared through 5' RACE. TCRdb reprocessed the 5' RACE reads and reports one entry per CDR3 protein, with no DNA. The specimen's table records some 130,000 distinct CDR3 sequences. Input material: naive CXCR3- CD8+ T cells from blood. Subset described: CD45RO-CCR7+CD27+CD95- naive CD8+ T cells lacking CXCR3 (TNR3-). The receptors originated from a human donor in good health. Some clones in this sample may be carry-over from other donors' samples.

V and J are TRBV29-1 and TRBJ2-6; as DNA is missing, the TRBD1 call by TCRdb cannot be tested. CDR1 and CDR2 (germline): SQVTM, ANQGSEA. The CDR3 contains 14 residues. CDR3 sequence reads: CSVVPGAGANVLTF.

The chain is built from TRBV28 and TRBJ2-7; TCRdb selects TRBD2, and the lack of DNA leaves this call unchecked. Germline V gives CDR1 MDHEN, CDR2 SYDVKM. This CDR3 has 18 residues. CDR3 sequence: CASRTAWRESLNSYEQYF.

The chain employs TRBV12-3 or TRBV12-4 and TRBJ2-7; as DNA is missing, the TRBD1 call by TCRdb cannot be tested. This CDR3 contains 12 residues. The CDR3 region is CATKDMKTEQYF.

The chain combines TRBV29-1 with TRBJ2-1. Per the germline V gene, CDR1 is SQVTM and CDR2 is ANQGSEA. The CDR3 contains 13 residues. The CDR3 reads CSVARSLNNEQFF.

CDR3: CASRTGVDNEQFF. The chain carries TRBV7-9 and TRBJ2-1; TCRdb lists TRBD1, though no DNA is available to test this call. The CDR3 totals 13 residues. Germline V gives CDR1 SEHNR, CDR2 FQNEAQ (reference sequence).

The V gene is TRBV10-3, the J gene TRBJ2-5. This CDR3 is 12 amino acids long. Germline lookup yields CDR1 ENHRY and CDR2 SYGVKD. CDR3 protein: CATMEVQETQYF.

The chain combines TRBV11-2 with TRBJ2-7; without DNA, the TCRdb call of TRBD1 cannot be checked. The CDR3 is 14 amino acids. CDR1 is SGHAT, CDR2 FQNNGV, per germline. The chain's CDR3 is CASSLGQGSHEQYF.

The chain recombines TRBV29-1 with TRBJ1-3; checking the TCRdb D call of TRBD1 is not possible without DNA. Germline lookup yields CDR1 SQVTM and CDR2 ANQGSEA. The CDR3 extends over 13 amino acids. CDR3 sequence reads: CSVEVIGTDTIYF. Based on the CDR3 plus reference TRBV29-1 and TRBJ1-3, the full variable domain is SAVISQKPSRDICQRGTSLTIQCQVDSQVTMMFWYRQQPGQSLTLIATANQGSEATYESGFVIDKFPISRPNLTFSTLTVSNMSPEDSSIYLCSVEVIGTDTIYFGEGSWLTVV.

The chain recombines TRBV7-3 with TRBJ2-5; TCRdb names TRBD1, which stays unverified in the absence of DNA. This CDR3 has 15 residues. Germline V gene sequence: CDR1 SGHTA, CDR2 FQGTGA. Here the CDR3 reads CASSSRTGAGETQYF.

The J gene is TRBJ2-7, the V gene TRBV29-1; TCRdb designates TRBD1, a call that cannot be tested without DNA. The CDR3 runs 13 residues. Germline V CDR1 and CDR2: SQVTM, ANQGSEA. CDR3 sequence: CSVVPTGTYEQYF.

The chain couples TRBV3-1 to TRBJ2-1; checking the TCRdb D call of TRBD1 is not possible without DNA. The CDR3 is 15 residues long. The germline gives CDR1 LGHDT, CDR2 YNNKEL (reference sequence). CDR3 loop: CASSLAGGYYNEQFF.

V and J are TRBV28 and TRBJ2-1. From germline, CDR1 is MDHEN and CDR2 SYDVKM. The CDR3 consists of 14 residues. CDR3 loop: CASRHTTAYNEQFF.

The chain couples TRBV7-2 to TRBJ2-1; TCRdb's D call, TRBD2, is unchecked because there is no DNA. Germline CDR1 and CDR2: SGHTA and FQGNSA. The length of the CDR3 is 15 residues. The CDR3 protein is CASSRTRTSIWEQFF.

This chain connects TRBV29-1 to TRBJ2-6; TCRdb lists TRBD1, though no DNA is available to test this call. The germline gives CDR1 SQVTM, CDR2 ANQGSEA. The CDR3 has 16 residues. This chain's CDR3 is CSVQGMGSPGANVLTF.

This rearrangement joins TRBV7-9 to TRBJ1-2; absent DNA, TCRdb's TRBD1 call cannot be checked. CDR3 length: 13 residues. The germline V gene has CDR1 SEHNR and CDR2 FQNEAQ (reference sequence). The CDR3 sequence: CASSGTQEDGYTF.

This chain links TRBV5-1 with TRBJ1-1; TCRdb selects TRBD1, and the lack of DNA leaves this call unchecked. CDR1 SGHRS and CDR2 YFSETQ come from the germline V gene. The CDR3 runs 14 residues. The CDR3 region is CASSHVLGDTEAFF. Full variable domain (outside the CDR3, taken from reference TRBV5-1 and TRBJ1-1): KAGVTQTPRYLIKTRGQQVTLSCSPISGHRSVSWYQQTPGQGLQFLFEYFSETQRNKGNFPGRFSGRQFSNSRSEMNVSTLELGDSALYLCASSHVLGDTEAFFGQGTRLTVV.